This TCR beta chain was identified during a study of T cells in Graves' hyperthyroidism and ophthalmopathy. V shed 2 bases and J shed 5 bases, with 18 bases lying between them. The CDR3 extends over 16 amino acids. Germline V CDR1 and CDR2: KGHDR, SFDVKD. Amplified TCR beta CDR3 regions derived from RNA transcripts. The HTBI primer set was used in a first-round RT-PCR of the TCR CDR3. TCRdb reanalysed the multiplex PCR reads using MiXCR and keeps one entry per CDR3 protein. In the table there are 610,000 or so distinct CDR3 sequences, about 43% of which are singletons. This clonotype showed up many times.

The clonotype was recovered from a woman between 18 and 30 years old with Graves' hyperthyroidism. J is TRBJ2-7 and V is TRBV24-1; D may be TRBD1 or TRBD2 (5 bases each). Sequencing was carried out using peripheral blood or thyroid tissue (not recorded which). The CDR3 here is CATSDSTAGTGDEQYF. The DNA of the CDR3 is TGTGCCACCAGTGATTCGACCGCCGGGACGGGCGACGAGCAGTACTTC.